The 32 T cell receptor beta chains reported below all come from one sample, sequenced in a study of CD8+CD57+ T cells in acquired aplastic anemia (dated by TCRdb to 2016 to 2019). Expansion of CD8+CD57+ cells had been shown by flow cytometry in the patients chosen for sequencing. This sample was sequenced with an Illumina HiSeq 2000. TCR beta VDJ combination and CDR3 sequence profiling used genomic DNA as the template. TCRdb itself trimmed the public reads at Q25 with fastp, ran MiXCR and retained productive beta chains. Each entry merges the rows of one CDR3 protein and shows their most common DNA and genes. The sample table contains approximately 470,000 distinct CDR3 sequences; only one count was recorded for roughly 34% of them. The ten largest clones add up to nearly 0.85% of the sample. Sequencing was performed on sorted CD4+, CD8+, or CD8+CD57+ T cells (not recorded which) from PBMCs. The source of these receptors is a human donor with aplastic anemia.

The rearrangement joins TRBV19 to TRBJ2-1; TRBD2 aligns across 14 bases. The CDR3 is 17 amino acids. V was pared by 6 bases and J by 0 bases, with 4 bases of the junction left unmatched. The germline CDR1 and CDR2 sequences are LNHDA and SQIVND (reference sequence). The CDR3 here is CASRTSGGASSYNEQFF. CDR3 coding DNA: TGTGCCAGTAGGACTAGCGGGGGGGCCAGCTCCTACAATGAGCAGTTCTTC.

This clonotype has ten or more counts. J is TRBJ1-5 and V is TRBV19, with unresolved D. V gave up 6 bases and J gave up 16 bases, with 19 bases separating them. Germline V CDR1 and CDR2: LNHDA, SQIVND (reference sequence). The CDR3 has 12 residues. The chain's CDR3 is CASSPDTTSHHF. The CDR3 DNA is TGTGCCAGTAGCCCTGACACCACGAGCCACCATTTT. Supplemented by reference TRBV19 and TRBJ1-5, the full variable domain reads DGGITQSPKYLFRKEGQNVTLSCEQNLNHDAMYWYRQDPGQGLRLIYYSQIVNDFQKGDIAEGYSVSREKKESFPLTVTSAQKNPTAFYLCASSPDTTSHHFGDGTRLSIL.

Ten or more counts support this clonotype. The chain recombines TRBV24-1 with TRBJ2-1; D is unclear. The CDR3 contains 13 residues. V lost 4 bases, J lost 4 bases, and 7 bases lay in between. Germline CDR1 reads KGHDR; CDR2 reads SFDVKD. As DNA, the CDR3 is TGTGCCACCAGTGAGCACCGATACAATGAGCAGTTCTTC. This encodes CATSEHRYNEQFF.

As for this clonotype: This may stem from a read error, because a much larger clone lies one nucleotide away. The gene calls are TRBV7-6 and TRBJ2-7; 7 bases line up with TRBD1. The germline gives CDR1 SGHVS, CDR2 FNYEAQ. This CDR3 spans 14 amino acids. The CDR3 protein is CASGLDRVGYEQYF. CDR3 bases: TGTGCCAGCGGCTTAGACAGGGTCGGCTACGAGCAGTACTTC. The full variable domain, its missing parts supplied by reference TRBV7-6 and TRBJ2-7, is GAGVSQSPRYKVTKRGQDVALRCDPISGHVSLYWYRQALGQGPEFLTYFNYEAQQDKSGLPNDRFSAERPEGSISTLTIQRTEQRDSAMYRCASGLDRVGYEQYFGPGTRLTVT.

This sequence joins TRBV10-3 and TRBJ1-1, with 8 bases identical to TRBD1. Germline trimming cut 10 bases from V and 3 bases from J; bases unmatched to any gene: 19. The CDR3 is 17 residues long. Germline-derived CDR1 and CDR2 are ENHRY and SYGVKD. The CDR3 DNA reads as TGTGCCAGCAATTTACGGACAGGGAACGTTTTTGACACTGAAGCTTTCTTT. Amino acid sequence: CASNLRTGNVFDTEAFF.

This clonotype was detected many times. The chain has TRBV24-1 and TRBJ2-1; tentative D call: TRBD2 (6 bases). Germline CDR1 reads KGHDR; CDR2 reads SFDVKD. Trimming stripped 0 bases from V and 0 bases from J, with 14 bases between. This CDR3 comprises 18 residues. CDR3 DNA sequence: TGTGCCACCAGTGATTTGGCCTCGGGACTGGGCTCCTACAATGAGCAGTTCTTC. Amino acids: CATSDLASGLGSYNEQFF.

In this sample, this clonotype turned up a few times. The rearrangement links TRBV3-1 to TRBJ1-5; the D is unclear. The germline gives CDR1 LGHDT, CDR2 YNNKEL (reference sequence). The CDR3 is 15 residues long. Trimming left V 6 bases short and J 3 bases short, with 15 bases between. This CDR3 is CASSPTEGNNQPQHF. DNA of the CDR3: TGTGCCAGCAGTCCGACCGAGGGTAACAATCAGCCCCAGCATTTT.

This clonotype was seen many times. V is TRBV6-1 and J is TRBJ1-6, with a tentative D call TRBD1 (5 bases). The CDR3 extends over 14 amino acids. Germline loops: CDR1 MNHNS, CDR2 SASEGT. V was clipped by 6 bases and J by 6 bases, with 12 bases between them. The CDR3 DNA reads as TGTGCCAGCAGCAGCCTGGGGCCTAATTCACCCCTCCACTTT. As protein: CASSSLGPNSPLHF.

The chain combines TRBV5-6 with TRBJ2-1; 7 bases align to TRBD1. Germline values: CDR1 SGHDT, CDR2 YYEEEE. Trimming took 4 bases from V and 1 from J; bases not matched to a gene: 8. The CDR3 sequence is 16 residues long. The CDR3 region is CASSPRGHGSYNEQFF. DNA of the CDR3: TGTGCCAGCAGCCCTAGGGGGCATGGGTCCTACAATGAGCAGTTCTTC. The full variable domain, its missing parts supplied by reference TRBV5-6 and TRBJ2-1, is DAGVTQSPTHLIKTRGQQVTLRCSPKSGHDTVSWYQQALGQGPQFIFQYYEEEERQRGNFPDRFSGHQFPNYSSELNVNALLLGDSALYLCASSPRGHGSYNEQFFGPGTRLTVL.

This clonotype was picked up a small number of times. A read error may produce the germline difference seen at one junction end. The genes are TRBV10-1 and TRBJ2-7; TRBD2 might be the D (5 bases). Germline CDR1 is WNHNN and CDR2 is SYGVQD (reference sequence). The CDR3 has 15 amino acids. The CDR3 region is CASSLAASPLYEQYF. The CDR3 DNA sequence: TGTGCCAGCAGCTTGGCTGCTAGCCCCCTATACGAGCAGTACTTC.

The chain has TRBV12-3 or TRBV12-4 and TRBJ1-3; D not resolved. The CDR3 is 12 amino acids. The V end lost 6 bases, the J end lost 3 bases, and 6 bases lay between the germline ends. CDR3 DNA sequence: TGTGCCAGCAGAGGTCTTGGAAACACCATATATTTT. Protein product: CASRGLGNTIYF.

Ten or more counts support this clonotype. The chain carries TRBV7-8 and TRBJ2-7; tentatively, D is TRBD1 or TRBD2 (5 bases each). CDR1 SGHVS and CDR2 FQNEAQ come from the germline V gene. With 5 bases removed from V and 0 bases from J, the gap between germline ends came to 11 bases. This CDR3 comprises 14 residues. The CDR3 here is CASSVRDLSYEQYF. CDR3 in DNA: TGTGCCAGCAGCGTCCGGGACCTCTCCTACGAGCAGTACTTC.

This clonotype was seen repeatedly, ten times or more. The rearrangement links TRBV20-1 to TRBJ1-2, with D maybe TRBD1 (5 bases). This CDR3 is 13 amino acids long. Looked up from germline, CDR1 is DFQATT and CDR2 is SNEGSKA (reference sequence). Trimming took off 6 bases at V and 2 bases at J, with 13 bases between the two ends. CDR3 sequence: CSALPTVNYGYTF. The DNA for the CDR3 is TGCAGTGCCCTCCCGACAGTCAACTATGGCTACACCTTC.

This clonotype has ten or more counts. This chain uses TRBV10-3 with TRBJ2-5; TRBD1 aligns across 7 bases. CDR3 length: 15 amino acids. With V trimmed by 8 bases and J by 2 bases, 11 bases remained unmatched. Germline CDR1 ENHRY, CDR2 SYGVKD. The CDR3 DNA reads TGTGCCATCGGTGTGGGACAGAGCCAACAAGAGACCCAGTACTTC. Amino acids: CAIGVGQSQQETQYF.

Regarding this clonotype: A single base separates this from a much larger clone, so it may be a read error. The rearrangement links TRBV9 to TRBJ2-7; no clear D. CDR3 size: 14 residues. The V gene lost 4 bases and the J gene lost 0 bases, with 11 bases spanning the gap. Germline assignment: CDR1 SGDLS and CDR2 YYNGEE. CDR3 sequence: CASSPPSNSYEQYF. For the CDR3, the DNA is TGTGCCAGCAGCCCCCCCTCTAACTCCTACGAGCAGTACTTC.

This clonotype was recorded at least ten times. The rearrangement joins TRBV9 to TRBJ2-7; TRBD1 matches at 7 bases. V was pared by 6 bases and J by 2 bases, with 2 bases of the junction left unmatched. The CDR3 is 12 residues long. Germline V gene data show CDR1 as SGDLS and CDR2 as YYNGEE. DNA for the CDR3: TGTGCCAGCAACAGGGGAGCCTACGAGCAGTACTTC. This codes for CASNRGAYEQYF.

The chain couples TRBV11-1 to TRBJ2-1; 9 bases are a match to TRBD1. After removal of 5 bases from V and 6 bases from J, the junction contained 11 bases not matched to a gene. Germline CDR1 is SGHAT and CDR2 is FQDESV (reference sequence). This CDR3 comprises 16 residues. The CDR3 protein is CASSDSGTGLSNEQFF. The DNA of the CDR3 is TGTGCCAGCAGCGACTCCGGGACAGGGCTTTCCAATGAGCAGTTCTTC.

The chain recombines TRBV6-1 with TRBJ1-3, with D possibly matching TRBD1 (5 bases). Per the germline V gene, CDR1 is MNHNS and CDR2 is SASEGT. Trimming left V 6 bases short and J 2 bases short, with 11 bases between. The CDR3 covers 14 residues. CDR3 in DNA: TGTGCCAGCAGGCCCCCAGGGACTGGAAACACCATATATTTT. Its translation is CASRPPGTGNTIYF.

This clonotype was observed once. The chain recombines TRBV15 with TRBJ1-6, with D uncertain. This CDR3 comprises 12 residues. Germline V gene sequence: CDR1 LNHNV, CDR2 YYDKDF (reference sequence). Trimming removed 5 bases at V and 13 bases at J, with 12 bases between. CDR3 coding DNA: TGTGCCACCAGCCCCGACGGGCTGCCCCTCCACTTT. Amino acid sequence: CATSPDGLPLHF. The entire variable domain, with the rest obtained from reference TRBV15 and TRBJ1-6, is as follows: DAMVIQNPRYQVTQFGKPVTLSCSQTLNHNVMYWYQQKSSQAPKLLFHYYDKDFNNEADTPDNFQSRRPNTSFCFLDIRSPGLGDTAMYLCATSPDGLPLHFGNGTRLTVT.

CDR3 coding DNA: TGCAGTGCTAGGAAGACTAGCGGGACAGGGAATGAGCAGTTCTTC. Translated: CSARKTSGTGNEQFF. V usage is TRBV20-1 and J usage is TRBJ2-1; 11 bases agree with TRBD2. The CDR3 consists of 15 residues. The V gene end was trimmed by 3 bases and the J gene end by 7 bases; junction bases not matched to a gene: 8. Germline V CDR1 and CDR2: DFQATT, SNEGSKA (reference sequence).

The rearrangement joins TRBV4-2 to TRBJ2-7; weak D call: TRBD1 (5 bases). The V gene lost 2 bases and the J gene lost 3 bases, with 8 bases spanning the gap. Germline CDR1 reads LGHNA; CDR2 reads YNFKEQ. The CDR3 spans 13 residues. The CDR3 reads CASSQSGNYEQYF. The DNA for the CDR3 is TGTGCCAGCAGCCAATCAGGGAACTACGAGCAGTACTTC.

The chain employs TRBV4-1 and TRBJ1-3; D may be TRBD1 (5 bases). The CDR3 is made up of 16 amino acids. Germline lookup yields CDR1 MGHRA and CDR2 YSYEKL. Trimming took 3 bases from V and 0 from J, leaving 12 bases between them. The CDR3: CASSQGTGRSGNTIYF. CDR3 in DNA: TGCGCCAGCAGCCAGGGGACCGGGCGCTCTGGAAACACCATATATTTT.

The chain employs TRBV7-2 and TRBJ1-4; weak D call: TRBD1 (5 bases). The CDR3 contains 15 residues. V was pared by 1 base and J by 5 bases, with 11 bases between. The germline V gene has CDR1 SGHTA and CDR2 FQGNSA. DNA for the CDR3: TGTGCCAGCAGCTTAGTCTTCGGGGGGAATGAAAAACTGTTTTTT. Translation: CASSLVFGGNEKLFF.

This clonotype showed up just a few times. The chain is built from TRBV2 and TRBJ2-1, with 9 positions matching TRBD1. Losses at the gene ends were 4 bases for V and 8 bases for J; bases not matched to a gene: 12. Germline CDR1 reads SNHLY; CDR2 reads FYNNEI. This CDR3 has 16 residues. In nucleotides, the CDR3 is TGTGCCAGCAGTGTACAGGGGGCTAGCGGTCCCCATGAGCAGTTCTTC. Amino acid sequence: CASSVQGASGPHEQFF.

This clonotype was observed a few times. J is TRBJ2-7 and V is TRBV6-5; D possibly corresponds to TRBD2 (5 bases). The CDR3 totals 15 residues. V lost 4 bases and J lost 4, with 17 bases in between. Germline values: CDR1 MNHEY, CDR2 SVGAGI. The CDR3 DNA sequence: TGTGCCAGCAGTTCGACTACGAGTGAACGGTACGAGCAGTACTTC. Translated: CASSSTTSERYEQYF.

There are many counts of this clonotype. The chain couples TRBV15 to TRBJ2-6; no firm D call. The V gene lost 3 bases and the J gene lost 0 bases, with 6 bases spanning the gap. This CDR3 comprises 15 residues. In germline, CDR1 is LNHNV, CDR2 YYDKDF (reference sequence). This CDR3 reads CATSSSGSGANVLTF. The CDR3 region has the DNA TGTGCCACCAGCAGTTCGGGCTCTGGGGCCAACGTCCTGACTTTC.

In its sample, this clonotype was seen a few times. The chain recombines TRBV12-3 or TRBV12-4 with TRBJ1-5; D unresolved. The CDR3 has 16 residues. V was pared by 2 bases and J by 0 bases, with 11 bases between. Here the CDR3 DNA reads TGTGCCAGCAGTTTAATGATGACTGATAGCAATCAGCCCCAGCATTTT. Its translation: CASSLMMTDSNQPQHF.

The CDR3 DNA reads TGTGCCAGTAGTATGGTCGACAGTTTTAATTCACCCCTCCACTTT. This translates into CASSMVDSFNSPLHF. This chain links TRBV19 with TRBJ1-6; D might be TRBD1 (5 bases). Trimming removed 3 bases from V and 6 bases from J, with 12 bases in between. The CDR3 contains 15 residues. Germline loops: CDR1 LNHDA, CDR2 SQIVND (reference sequence).

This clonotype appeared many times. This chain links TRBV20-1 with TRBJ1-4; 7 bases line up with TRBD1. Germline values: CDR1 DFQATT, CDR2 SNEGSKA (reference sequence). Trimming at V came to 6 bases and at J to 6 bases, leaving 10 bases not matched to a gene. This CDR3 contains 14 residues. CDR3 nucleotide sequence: TGCAGTGCCAAAGATCAAGGGACAGATGAAAAACTGTTTTTT. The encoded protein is CSAKDQGTDEKLFF.

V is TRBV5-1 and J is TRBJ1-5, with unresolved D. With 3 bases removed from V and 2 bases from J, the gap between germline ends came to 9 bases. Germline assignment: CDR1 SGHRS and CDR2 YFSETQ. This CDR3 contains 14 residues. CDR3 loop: CASSCGIGNQPQHF. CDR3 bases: TGCGCCAGCAGCTGCGGAATCGGCAATCAGCCCCAGCATTTT.

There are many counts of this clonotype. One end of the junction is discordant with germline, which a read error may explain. CDR3 amino acids: CASSLAGESGYTF. The DNA of the CDR3 is TGTGCCAGCAGCTTGGCCGGGGAGAGTGGCTACACCTTT. The V call is TRBV7-9, the J call TRBJ1-2; D call uncertain. The CDR3 is 13 residues long. Germline assignment: CDR1 SEHNR and CDR2 FQNEAQ (reference sequence).

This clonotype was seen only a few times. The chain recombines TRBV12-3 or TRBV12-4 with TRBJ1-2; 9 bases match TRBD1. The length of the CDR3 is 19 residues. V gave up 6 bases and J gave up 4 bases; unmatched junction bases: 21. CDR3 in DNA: TGTGCCAGCAGCATAAACGTCGCGCACAGGGGGCTGCAAACCTATGGCTACACCTTC. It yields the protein CASSINVAHRGLQTYGYTF.